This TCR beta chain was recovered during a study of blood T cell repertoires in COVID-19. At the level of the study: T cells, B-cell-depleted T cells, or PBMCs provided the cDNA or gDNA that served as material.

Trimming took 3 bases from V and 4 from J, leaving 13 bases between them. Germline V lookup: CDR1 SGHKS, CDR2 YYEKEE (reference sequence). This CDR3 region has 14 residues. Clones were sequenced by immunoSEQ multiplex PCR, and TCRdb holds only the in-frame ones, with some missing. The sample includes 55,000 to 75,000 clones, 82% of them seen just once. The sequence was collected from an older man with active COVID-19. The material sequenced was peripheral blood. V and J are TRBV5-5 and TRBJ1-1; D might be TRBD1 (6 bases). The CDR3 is CASSWNGRGTEAFF. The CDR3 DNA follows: TGTGCCAGCAGCTGGAATGGCAGGGGCACTGAAGCTTTCTTT.